This entry describes one TCR beta chain. This clone was seen just once. It has no known antigen specificity. Relative to the germline gene, one junction end is altered; a read error may explain this. This record comes from a study of T cell responses to AZD1222 COVID-19 vaccine (TCRdb year 2021). At the level of the whole study: A total of 233 trial participants underwent TCR sequencing, of whom approximately 200 had received two doses of AZD1222 and some 26 had received two doses of the MenACWY control vaccine. Enrollment into the trials was organized by age into subgroups of 18-55, 56-69 and 70-plus years, and those subgroups contained roughly 140, 27 and 60 TCR-sequenced participants, respectively. Beyond this particular receptor, the publication reports: The 56-69-year group was small, and its depth increase did not reach significance, likely because of low power. Conclusions about previously exposed vaccinees are limited, since just a handful of AZD1222 recipients were seropositive for SARS-CoV-2 at baseline. Vaccine-associated CD4 TCRs spanned the whole spike protein, with dominant responses in regions 160-218 and 743-854. Because no samples from the day 14 peak response were available, repertoires could be characterized only after the peak T cell response. Nearly half of unique spike-specific TCRs reportedly recognized epitopes outside regions mutated in the B.1.351 and B.1.1.7 variants. After two AZD1222 doses, both the breadth and the depth of spike-specific TCRs were significantly higher than at day 0 and than in MenACWY recipients. Participants were mostly white British, with more females than males. The authors suggested clonal diversity may have been underestimated.

From the cysteine through the phenylalanine, the CDR3 covers 13 amino acids. Only the CDR3 part of the read is kept: 39 bases, read in frame from the first base. CDR1 and CDR2 are drawn from the germline V gene: SGHVS, FNYEAQ. Read against the paper, the sample's time point label means: about 28 days (+/-7) after the second vaccine dose. AZD1222 recipients given second doses at about 4 weeks or at about 12 weeks were pooled, since spike-specific TCR depth and breadth were not found to differ between the two schedules. Vaccinee samples were obtained from the UK trials COV001 and COV002, which included a single-blind randomized controlled phase 2/3 trial of AZD1222 (ChAdOx1 nCoV-19) in healthy adults. For TCRbeta chain sequencing, PBMC samples from trial participants were taken at day 0 and at day 28 after the second dose. The CDR3 regions of human TCRbeta chains were analyzed by immunosequencing. Concerning the study's data processing: TCRs in the repertoires were matched against a reference library of SARS-CoV-2-specific TCRs that had been generated with the MIRA antigen-specificity platform. Breadth was defined as the fraction of unique TCRs that were SARS-CoV-2-associated, and depth was defined as the fraction of total T cells that were SARS-CoV-2-associated. Using the MIRA data, each spike-specific TCR was assigned both to the spike region to which the TCR was reactive and to a CD4 or CD8 class. Log10-transformed breadth and depth values were compared by one-way ANOVA with Sidak's multiple comparisons tests. TCRdb's version of the immuneACCESS table is confined to in-frame rearrangements and falls short of the full clone set. An unresolved V gene accounts for under half of the shortfall where checked; the remainder is of unknown origin. The V and J calls and clone size are taken from that table; D and trimming were inferred from the DNA. The table for this sample lists 150,000 to 200,000 clones; over 90% of them were counted only once. Around 1.9% of the sample is held by the ten biggest clonotypes.

The rearranged segments are TRBV7-6 and TRBJ2-7; the D gene cannot be named for sure. The receptor's source is an adult who received the AZD1222 COVID-19 vaccine. Sequencing was performed on peripheral blood, taken 28 days after the second AZD1222 dose. The CDR3 amino acid sequence is: CASSLTVSDEQYF. The sequenced DNA is TGTGCCAGCAGCTTGACTGTCTCCGACGAGCAGTACTTC.